The sequence of this T cell receptor (beta chain) was determined in a study of T-cell reconstitution after alpha-beta-depleted transplantation in children. CDR1 and CDR2 (germline): SEHNR, FQNEAQ (reference sequence). V gave up 2 bases and J gave up 2 bases, with 13 bases separating them. CDR3 length: 16 residues. Unique molecular identifiers were used to barcode this TCRbeta library. TCRdb independently ran MiXCR on the PCR reads; one entry per CDR3 protein. The sample has around 380,000 distinct CDR3 sequences; approximately 10% are singletons. The source of this sequence is a human donor who donated a stem cell graft to a child with acute myeloid leukemia. The genes are TRBV7-9 and TRBJ2-1; D may be TRBD2 (6 bases). Sequencing used PBMCs from the stem cell graft donor, obtained from the stem cell graft. The CDR3, as DNA: TGTGCCAGCAGCTTAATGGGCGGGAACCCCTACAATGAGCAGTTCTTC. Translated: CASSLMGGNPYNEQFF.